The subject of this entry is one TCR beta chain. V lost 4 bases, J lost 5 bases, and 11 bases lay in between. CDR1 is LGHNT and CDR2 is FRNRAP in the germline V gene. CDR3 length equals 13 residues. Clones were read by immunoSEQ multiplex PCR, and TCRdb kept only the in-frame ones, dropping some. The sample lists 170,000 or so clones; 90% to 95% were seen once. The source of the sample is a study of T cell responses to AZD1222 COVID-19 vaccine. The specimen was peripheral blood, collected 28 days after the second dose of the MenACWY control vaccine. The V gene is TRBV12-5, the J gene TRBJ2-5, with a possible D match to TRBD1 (5 bases). This receptor was identified in an adult who received the MenACWY meningococcal vaccine as a control. CDR3 coding DNA: TGTGCTAGTGGTTCCCAGGGCTGGGAGACCCAGTACTTC. Translating it yields CASGSQGWETQYF. The whole variable domain, remainder taken from reference TRBV12-5 and TRBJ2-5, is DARVTQTPRHKVTEMGQEVTMRCQPILGHNTVFWYRQTMMQGLELLAYFRNRAPLDDSGMPKDRFSAEMPDATLATLKIQPSEPRDSAVYFCASGSQGWETQYFGPGTRLLVL.